The clone carrying this T cell receptor (beta chain) was observed a handful of times. The data belong to a study of blood T cell repertoires in COVID-19. Study in general: Material from acute and convalescent COVID-19 was sourced from the United States, Italy and Spain.

The CDR3 spans 16 residues. The V gene lost 7 bases and the J gene lost 3 bases, with 19 bases spanning the gap. Germline CDR1 and CDR2: MDHEN and SYDVKM. This table comes from immunoSEQ multiplex PCR, and its TCRdb copy is limited to in-frame clones, with some not included. Of some 300,000 clones listed, around nine tenths are singletons. Sequencing input: peripheral blood. The chain links TRBV28 to TRBJ2-1, with a weak D call TRBD1 (6 bases). This TCR came from a man in his sixties or seventies with acute or convalescent COVID-19. CDR3 protein: CASTLSGQGHYNEQFF. Written as DNA, the CDR3 is TGTGCCAGCACCCTCTCAGGGCAGGGGCACTACAATGAGCAGTTCTTC.